Sequencing of this T cell receptor (beta chain) was carried out in a study of T cell responses to AZD1222 COVID-19 vaccine. Whole-study context: Second-dose intervals near 4 or 12 weeks were combined. Study results and caveats: Every sample of the repertoires postdated the peak T cell response.

TCRdb keeps only in-frame clones here, not all; method: immunoSEQ multiplex PCR. The sample yields 65,000 to 90,000 clones, more than 70% seen once. Germline V gene sequence: CDR1 SGHAT, CDR2 FQNNGV. Trimming stripped 5 bases from V and 0 bases from J, with 10 bases between. This CDR3 spans 14 amino acids. Concerning this clone itself: Its antigen is undetermined.

This sequence was found in an adult in good health. The material was peripheral blood, obtained on day 0 of AZD1222 vaccination. The chain joins TRBV11-2 to TRBJ1-2, with a possible D match to TRBD1 (6 bases). The CDR3 DNA reads TGTGCCAGCAGCCAAGACAGGCCTAACTATGGCTACACCTTC. Translation: CASSQDRPNYGYTF.